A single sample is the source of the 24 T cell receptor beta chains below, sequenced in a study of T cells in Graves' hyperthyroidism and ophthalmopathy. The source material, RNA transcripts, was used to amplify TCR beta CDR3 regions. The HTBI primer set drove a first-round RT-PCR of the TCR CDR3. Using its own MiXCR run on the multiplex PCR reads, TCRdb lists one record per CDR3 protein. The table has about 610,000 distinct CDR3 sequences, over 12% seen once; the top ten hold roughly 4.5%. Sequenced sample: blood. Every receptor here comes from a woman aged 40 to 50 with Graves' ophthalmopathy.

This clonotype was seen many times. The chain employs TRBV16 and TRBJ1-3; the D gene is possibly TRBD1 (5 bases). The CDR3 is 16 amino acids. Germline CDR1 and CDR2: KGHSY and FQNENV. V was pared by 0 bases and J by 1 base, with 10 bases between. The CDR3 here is CASSQSGAVSGNTIYF. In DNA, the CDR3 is TGTGCCAGCAGCCAATCTGGGGCGGTATCTGGAAACACCATATATTTT.

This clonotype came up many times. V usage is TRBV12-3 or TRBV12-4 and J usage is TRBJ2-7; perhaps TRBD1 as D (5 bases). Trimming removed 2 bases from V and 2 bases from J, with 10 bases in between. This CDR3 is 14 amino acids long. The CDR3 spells CASSLSGMAYEQYF. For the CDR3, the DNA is TGTGCCAGCAGTTTATCAGGGATGGCCTACGAGCAGTACTTC.

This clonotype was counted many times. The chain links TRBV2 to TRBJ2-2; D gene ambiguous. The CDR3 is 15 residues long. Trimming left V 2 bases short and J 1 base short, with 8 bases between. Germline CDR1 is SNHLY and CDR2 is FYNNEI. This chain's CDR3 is CASSEWQENTGELFF. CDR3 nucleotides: TGTGCCAGCAGTGAATGGCAGGAGAACACCGGGGAGCTGTTTTTT.

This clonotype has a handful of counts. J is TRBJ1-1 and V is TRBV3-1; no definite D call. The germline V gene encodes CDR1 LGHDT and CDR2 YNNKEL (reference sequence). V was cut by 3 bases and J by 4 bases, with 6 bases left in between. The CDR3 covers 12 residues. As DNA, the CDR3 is TGTGCCAGCAGCCAGGGCCCCACTGAAGCTTTCTTT. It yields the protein CASSQGPTEAFF.

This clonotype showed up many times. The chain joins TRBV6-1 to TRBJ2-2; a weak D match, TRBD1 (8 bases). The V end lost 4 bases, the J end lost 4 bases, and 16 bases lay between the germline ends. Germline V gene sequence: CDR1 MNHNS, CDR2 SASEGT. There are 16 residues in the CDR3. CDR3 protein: CASSANYRGGTGELFF. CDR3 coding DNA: TGTGCCAGCAGTGCTAACTACAGGGGGGGCACCGGGGAGCTGTTTTTT.

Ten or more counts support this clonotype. This chain's CDR3 is CASSTGSGTGNYEQYF. DNA for the CDR3: TGTGCCAGTAGCACCGGTAGCGGGACAGGGAACTACGAGCAGTACTTC. The V gene is TRBV3-1, the J gene TRBJ2-7, with a tentative D call TRBD1 (9 bases). The CDR3 runs 16 residues. Per germline, CDR1 LGHDT and CDR2 YNNKEL (reference sequence). The V and J ends lost 9 bases and 3 bases respectively, with 24 bases between them.

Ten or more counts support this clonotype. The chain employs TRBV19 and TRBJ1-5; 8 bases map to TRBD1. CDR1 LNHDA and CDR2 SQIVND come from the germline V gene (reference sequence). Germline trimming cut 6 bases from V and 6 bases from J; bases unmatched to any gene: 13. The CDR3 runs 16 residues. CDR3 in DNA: TGTGCCAGTAGCCCCGTCGAGGAACAGGGGGGTCAGCCCCAGCATTTT. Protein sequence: CASSPVEEQGGQPQHF.

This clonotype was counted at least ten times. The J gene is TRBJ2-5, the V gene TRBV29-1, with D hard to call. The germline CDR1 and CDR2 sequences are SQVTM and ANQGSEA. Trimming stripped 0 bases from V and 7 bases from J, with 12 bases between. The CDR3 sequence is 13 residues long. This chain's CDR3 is CSVEDQASGTQYF. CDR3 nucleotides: TGCAGCGTTGAAGATCAGGCGTCAGGGACCCAGTACTTC.

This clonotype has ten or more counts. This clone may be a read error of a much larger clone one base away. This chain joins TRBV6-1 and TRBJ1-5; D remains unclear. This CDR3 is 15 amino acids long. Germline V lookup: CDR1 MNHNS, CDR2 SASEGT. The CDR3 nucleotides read TGTGCCGGCAGTGTAGAGCGTCCCGGCAATCAGCCCCAGCATTTT. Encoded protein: CAGSVERPGNQPQHF.

CDR3 in DNA: TGTGCCTGGAGTGCTGGGACTAGCGGGAGGTACGAGCAGTACTTC. Protein: CAWSAGTSGRYEQYF. The chain is built from TRBV30 and TRBJ2-7, with 15 bases fitting TRBD2. The CDR3 is 15 amino acids. The V gene end was trimmed by 1 base and the J gene end by 4 bases; junction bases not matched to a gene: 2. The germline gives CDR1 GTSNPN, CDR2 SVGIG (reference sequence).

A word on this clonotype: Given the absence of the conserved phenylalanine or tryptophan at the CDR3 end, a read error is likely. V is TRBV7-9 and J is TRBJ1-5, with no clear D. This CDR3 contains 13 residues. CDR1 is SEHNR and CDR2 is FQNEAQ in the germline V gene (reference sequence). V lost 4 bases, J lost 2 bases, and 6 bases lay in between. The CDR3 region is CASSSGGNQPQHS. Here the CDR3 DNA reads TGTGCCAGCAGCTCCGGGGGCAATCAGCCCCAGCATTCT.

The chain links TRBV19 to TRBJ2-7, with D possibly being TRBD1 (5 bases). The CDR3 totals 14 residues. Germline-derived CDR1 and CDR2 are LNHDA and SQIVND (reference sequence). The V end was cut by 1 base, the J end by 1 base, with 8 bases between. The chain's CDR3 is CASSIGRQSYEQYF. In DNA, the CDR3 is TGTGCCAGTAGTATAGGCCGACAGTCCTACGAGCAGTACTTC.

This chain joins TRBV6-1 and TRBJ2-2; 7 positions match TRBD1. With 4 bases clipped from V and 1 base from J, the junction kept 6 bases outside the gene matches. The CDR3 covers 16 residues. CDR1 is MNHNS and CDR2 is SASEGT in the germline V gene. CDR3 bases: TGTGCCAGCAGTGTGAACAGGGGCCAGAACACCGGGGAGCTGTTTTTT. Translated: CASSVNRGQNTGELFF.

CDR3 sequence reads: CASSKRVRDTEAFF. The DNA of the CDR3 is TGTGCCAGTAGTAAGAGGGTCCGGGACACTGAAGCTTTCTTT. The rearrangement joins TRBV19 to TRBJ1-1; D is unresolved. Looked up from germline, CDR1 is LNHDA and CDR2 is SQIVND (reference sequence). This CDR3 has 14 residues. V lost 4 bases to trimming and J lost 3 bases, with 12 bases between them.

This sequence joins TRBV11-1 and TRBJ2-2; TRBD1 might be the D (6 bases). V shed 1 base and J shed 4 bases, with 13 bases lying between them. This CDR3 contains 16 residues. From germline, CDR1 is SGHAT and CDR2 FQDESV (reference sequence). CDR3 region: CASSLVGDTFTGELFF. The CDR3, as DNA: TGTGCCAGCAGCTTAGTAGGGGACACCTTCACCGGGGAGCTGTTTTTT.

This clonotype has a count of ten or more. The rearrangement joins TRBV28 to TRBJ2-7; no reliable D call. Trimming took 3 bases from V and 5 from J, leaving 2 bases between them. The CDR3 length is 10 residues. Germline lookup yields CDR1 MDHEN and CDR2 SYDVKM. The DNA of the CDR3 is TGTGCCAGCAGTTTCCACGAGCAGTACTTC. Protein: CASSFHEQYF.

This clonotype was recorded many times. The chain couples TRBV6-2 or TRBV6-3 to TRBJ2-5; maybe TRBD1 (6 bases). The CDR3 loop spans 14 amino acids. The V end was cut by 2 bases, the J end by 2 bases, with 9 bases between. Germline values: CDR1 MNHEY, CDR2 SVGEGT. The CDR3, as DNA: TGTGCCAGCAGTTACGGTACAGGGCAAGAGACCCAGTACTTC. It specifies CASSYGTGQETQYF.

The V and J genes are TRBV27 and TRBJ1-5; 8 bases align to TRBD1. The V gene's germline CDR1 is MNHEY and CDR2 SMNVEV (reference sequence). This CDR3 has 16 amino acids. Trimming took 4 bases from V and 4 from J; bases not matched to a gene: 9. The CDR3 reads CASSSLTGDRNQPQHF. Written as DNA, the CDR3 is TGTGCCAGCAGTTCCTTGACAGGGGATCGAAATCAGCCCCAGCATTTT.

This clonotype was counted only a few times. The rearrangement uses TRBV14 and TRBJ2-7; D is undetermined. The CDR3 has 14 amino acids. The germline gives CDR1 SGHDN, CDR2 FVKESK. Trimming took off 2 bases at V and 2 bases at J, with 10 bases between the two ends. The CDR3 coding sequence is TGTGCCAGCAGCCAACTTGAGACCGCCTACGAGCAGTACTTC. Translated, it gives CASSQLETAYEQYF.

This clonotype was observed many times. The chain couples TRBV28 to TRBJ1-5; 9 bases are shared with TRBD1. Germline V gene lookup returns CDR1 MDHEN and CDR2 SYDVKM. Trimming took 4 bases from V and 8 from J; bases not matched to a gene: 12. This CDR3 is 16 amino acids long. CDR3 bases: TGTGCCAGCAGTTCCCCGGGACAGGGAGCGTTGGAGCCCCAGCATTTT. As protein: CASSSPGQGALEPQHF.

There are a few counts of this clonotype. CDR3 nucleotides: TGTGCTAGTGGTCCGGGACCAAGGGGGTACGAGCAGTACTTC. This sequence encodes CASGPGPRGYEQYF. This chain joins TRBV12-5 and TRBJ2-7, with a tentative D call TRBD1 (6 bases). CDR1 and CDR2 from the germline V gene are LGHNT and FRNRAP. The V end was cut by 5 bases, the J end by 4 bases, with 15 bases between. This CDR3 spans 14 amino acids.

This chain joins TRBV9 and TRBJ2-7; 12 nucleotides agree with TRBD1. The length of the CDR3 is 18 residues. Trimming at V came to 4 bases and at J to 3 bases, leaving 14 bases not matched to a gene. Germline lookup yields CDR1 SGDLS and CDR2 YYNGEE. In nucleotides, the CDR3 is TGTGCCAGCAGCCCAGCGGGGACAGGGGGCTATCCCCTCTACGAGCAGTACTTC. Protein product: CASSPAGTGGYPLYEQYF. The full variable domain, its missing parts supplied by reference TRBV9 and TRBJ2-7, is DSGVTQTPKHLITATGQRVTLRCSPRSGDLSVYWYQQSLDQGLQFLIQYYNGEERAKGNILERFSAQQFPDLHSELNLSSLELGDSALYFCASSPAGTGGYPLYEQYFGPGTRLTVT.

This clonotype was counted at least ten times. CDR3 in amino acids: CASSKTSGIQETQYF. CDR3 DNA sequence: TGTGCCAGCAGCAAAACTAGCGGGATACAAGAGACCCAGTACTTC. V is TRBV7-3 and J is TRBJ2-5; 10 nucleotides line up with TRBD2. CDR1 SGHTA and CDR2 FQGTGA come from the germline V gene. Germline trimming cut 5 bases from V and 2 bases from J; bases unmatched to any gene: 5. This CDR3 contains 15 residues.

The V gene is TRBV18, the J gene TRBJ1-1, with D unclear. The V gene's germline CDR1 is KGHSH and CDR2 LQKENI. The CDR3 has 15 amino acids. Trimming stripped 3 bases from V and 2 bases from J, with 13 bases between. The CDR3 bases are TGTGCCAGCTCACCGACGTTTCAGGCTAACACTGAAGCTTTCTTT. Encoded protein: CASSPTFQANTEAFF. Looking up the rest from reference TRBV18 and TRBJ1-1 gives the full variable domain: NAGVMQNPRHLVRRRGQEARLRCSPMKGHSHVYWYRQLPEEGLKFMVYLQKENIIDESGMPKERFSAEFPKEGPSILRIQQVVRGDSAAYFCASSPTFQANTEAFFGQGTRLTVV.